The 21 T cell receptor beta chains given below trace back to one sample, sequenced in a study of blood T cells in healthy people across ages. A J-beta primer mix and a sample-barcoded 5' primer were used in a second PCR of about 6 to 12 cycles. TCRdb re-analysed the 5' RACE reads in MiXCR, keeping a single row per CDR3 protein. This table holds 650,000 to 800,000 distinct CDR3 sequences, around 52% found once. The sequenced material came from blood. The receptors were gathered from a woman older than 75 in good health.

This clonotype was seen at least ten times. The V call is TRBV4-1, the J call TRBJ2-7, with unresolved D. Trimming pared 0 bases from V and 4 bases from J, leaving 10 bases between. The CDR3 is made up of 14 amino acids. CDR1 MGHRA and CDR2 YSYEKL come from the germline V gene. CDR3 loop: CASSQDLLGYEQYF. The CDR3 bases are TGCGCCAGCAGCCAAGATTTGCTAGGTTACGAGCAGTACTTC.

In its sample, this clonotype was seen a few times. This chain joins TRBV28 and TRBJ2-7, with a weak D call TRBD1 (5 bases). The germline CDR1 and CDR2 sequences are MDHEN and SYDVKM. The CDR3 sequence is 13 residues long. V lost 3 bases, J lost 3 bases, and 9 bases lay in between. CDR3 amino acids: CASSFWQGYEQYF. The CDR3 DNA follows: TGTGCCAGCAGTTTCTGGCAGGGCTACGAGCAGTACTTC.

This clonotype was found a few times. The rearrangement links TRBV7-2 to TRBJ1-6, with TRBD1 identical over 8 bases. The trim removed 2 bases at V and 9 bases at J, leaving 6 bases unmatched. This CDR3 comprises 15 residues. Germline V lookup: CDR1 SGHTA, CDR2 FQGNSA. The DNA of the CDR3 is TGTGCCAGCAGCTTAACAGGGGGTCAGGTTTCACCCCTCCACTTT. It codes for CASSLTGGQVSPLHF.

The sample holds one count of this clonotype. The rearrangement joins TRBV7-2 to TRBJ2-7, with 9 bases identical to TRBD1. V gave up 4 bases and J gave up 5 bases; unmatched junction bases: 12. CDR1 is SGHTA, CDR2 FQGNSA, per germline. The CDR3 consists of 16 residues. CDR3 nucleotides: TGTGCCAGCAGCTCCGCCGGGACAGGGAATGTAAACGAGCAGTACTTC. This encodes CASSSAGTGNVNEQYF.

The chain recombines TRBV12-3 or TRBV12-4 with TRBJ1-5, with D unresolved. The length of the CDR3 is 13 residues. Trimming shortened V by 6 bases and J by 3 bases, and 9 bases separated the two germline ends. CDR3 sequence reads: CASRREANQPQHF. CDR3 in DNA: TGTGCCAGCAGACGAGAGGCCAATCAGCCCCAGCATTTT.

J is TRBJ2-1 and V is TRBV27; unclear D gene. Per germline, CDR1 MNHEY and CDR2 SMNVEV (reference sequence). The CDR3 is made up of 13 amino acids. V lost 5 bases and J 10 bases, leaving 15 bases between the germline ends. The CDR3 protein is CASSASVGYEQFF. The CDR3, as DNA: TGTGCCAGCAGTGCATCCGTGGGATACGAGCAGTTCTTC.

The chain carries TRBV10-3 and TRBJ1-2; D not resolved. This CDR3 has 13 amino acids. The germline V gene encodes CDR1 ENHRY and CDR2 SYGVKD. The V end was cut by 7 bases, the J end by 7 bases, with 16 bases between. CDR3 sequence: CAITGSEGFGYTF. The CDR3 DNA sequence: TGTGCCATCACTGGGAGTGAAGGATTTGGCTACACCTTC.

The CDR3 reads CASSLAGGVGQPQHF. In DNA form, the CDR3 reads TGTGCCAGCAGCTTAGCAGGCGGGGTGGGTCAGCCCCAGCATTTT. V is TRBV7-9 and J is TRBJ1-5; D gene unclear. Germline CDR1 and CDR2: SEHNR and FQNEAQ (reference sequence). The V and J ends lost 0 bases and 6 bases respectively, with 12 bases between them. CDR3 length equals 15 residues. Together with reference TRBV7-9 and TRBJ1-5, the CDR3 gives the full variable domain: DTGVSQNPRHKITKRGQNVTFRCDPISEHNRLYWYRQTLGQGPEFLTYFQNEAQLEKSRLLSDRFSAERPKGSFSTLEIQRTEQGDSAMYLCASSLAGGVGQPQHFGDGTRLSIL.

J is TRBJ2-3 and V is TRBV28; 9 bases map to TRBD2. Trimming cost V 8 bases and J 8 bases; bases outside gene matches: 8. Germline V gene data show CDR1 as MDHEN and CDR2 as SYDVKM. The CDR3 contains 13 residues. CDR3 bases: TGTGCCAGCCAAGCGGGAGGAGTCCCTACGCAGTATTTT. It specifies CASQAGGVPTQYF.

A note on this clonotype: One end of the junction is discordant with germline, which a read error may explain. CDR3 DNA: TGTGCCGTCAGGACCACAGATACGCAGTATTTT. This encodes CAVRTTDTQYF. This chain uses TRBV10-3 with TRBJ2-3; D uncertain. The CDR3 totals 11 residues. CDR1 and CDR2 (germline): ENHRY, SYGVKD.

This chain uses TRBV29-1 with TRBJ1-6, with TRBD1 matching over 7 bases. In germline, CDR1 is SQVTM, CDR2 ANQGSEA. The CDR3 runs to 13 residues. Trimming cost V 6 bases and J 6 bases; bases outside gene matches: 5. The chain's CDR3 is CSVAQGGNSPLHF. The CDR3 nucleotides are TGCAGCGTGGCGCAGGGGGGTAATTCACCCCTCCACTTT.

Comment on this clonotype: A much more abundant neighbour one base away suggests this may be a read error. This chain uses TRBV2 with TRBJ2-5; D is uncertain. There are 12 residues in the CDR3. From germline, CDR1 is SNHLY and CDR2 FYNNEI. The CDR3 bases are TGTGCCAGCAGTGTAGCTGAAGAGACCCGGTACTTC. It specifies CASSVAEETRYF.

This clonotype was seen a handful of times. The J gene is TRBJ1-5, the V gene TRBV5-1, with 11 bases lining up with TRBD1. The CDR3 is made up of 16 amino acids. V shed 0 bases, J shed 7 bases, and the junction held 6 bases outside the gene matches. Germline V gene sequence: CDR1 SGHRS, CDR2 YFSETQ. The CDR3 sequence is CASSLGGDRGTQPQHF. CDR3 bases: TGCGCCAGCAGCTTGGGGGGGGACAGGGGGACCCAGCCCCAGCATTTT.

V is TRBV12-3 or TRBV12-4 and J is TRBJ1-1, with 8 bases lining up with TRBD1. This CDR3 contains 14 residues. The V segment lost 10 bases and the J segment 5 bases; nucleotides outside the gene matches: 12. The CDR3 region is CATPKWQGATEAFF. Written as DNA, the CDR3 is TGTGCCACCCCCAAGTGGCAGGGGGCGACTGAAGCTTTCTTT.

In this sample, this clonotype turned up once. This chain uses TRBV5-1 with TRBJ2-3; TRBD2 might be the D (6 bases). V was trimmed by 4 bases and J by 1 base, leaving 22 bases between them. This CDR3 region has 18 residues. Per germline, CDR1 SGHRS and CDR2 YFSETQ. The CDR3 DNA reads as TGCGCCAGCAGCCCGTACGAGGAGCGGGCATCTGGCACAGATACGCAGTATTTT. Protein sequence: CASSPYEERASGTDTQYF.

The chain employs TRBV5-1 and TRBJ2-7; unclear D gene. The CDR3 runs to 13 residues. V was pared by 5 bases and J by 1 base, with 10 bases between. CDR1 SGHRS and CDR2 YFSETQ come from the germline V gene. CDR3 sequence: CASSNQASYEQYF. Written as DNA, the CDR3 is TGCGCCAGCAGTAATCAGGCTTCCTACGAGCAGTACTTC.

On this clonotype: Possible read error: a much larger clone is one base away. In DNA form, the CDR3 reads TGTGCCAGCAGTGATAAAGATGGGACGGATACGCAGTATTTT. This gives the protein CASSDKDGTDTQYF. The rearrangement links TRBV6-4 to TRBJ2-3, with D perhaps assigned TRBD1 or TRBD2 (5 bases each). The CDR3 covers 14 residues. The germline V gene has CDR1 MRHNA and CDR2 SNTAGT. V was shortened by 3 bases and J by 6 bases, with 13 bases between the two germline ends.

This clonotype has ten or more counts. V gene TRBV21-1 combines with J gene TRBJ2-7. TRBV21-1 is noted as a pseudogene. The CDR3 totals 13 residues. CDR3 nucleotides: TGTGCCAGCAGCAAAGAGAGTTCCAACGAGCAGTACTTC. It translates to CASSKESSNEQYF.

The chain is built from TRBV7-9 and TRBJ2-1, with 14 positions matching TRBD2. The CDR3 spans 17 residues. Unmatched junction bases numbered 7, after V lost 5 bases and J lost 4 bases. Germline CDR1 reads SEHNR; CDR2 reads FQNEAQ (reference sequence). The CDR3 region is CASSRIGLAGGYNEQFF. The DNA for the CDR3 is TGTGCCAGCAGCCGCATCGGACTAGCGGGGGGTTACAATGAGCAGTTCTTC.

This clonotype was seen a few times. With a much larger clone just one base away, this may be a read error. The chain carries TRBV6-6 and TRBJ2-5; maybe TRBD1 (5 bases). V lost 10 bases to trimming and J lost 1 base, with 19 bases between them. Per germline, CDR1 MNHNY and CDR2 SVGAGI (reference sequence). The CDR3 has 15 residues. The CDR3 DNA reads TGTGCCAACAGACCCAGACAGCCAACCCAAGAGACCCAGTACTTC. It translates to CANRPRQPTQETQYF.

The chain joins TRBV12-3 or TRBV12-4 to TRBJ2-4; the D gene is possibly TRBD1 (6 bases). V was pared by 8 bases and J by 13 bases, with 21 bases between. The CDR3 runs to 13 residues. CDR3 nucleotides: TGTGCCAGCCGAAACAGGGAAACCTACGGGCAGTACTTC. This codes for CASRNRETYGQYF.